A selection of T cell receptor beta chains follows, all from one sample in a study of Graves' ophthalmopathy and Graves' hyperthyroidism. TCRdb re-analysed the multiplex PCR reads in MiXCR, keeping a single row per CDR3 protein. The sample shows about 220,000 distinct CDR3 sequences, 20% to 25% of them seen only once. Sequencing input: peripheral blood. The receptors originated from a woman between 45 and 65 years old with Graves' ophthalmopathy. Both conserved end residues are part of each CDR3.

j_call v_call cdr3_aa
TRBJ2-5 TRBV12-3/TRBV12-4 CASSFLNQETQYF
TRBJ2-4 TRBV7-2 CASSLGPVAAKNIQYF
TRBJ1-1 TRBV19 CASSMGTLEAFF
TRBJ2-5 TRBV20-1 CSASHWTEYQETQYF
TRBJ2-4 TRBV6-1 CASGSRDTSWTAHF
TRBJ2-2 TRBV6-2/TRBV6-3 CASSTGQGNTGELFF
TRBJ1-1 TRBV29-1 CSVEKGQNTEAFF
TRBJ1-2 TRBV29-1 CSVQVYYGYTF
TRBJ2-5 TRBV20-1 CSAKGKMETQYF
TRBJ2-7 TRBV28 CASSQTGLTYEQYF
TRBJ2-5 TRBV30 CAWSVAAGGRETQYF
TRBJ2-5 TRBV10-2 CASVAGDQETQYF
TRBJ2-7 TRBV7-2 CASSLGGYGYEQYF
TRBJ2-7 TRBV7-2 CASSLTVVSGPEQYF
TRBJ2-5 TRBV20-1 CSASDPFTQYF
TRBJ2-2 TRBV19 CASRGTAPGGELFF
TRBJ2-4 TRBV29-1 CSARVVGIQYF
TRBJ2-7 TRBV12-3/TRBV12-4 CASRRSGHSYEQYF
TRBJ1-5 TRBV12-3/TRBV12-4 CASSSGQGNNQPQHF
TRBJ2-7 TRBV12-3/TRBV12-4 CASSLAGRDEQYF
TRBJ2-2 TRBV12-3/TRBV12-4 CASRAVRVGELFF
TRBJ1-1 TRBV28 CASSPPSGGSWNTEAFF
TRBJ1-5 TRBV24-1 CAWSVGTGNQPQHF
TRBJ2-7 TRBV3-1 CASSQEKLAGVSYEQYF
TRBJ1-1 TRBV28 CASSFNRDDWAFF
TRBJ1-1 TRBV12-3/TRBV12-4 CASCKTGVIAEAFF
TRBJ1-1 TRBV12-3/TRBV12-4 CASSSRENTEAFF
TRBJ1-5 TRBV11-2 CASSSRQGISNQPQHF
TRBJ2-5 TRBV2 CASSQETQYF
TRBJ2-7 TRBV14 CASSLVRSYEQCF
TRBJ2-3 TRBV6-1 CASRLPGMGTQYF
TRBJ1-2 TRBV6-5 CASSYSTRRGDGYTF
TRBJ1-2 TRBV5-6 CASSLTGILGYTF
TRBJ2-7 TRBV9 CASSVASGVSGGEQYF
TRBJ2-7 TRBV12-3/TRBV12-4 CASRISGRIYDEQYF
TRBJ2-7 TRBV29-1 CSVGEGNSGRLYF
TRBJ2-4 TRBV28 CASSLPQGGTGKNIQYF
TRBJ2-5 TRBV4-1 CASSQVFGVPYF
TRBJ2-7 TRBV19 CASSVTGTLYEQYF
TRBJ1-2 TRBV28 CASSFAGALINGYTF
TRBJ1-3 TRBV29-1 CSVEEAPAPSRGNTIYF
TRBJ1-2 TRBV28 CASTRVWGQGYTF
TRBJ2-3 TRBV7-9 CASSLWEGAADTQYF
TRBJ1-6 TRBV6-1 CASSDGQGVRLSSPLHF
TRBJ1-5 TRBV6-5 CASSYGSQTGSNQPQHF
TRBJ2-5 TRBV5-1 CASCIALRGKGQETQYF
TRBJ2-6 TRBV4-1 CASSQEQAPGANVLTF
TRBJ1-2 TRBV3-1 CASSHRSRQYQGYGYTF
TRBJ1-6 TRBV6-1 CANGQEDVRGSPLHF
TRBJ2-5 TRBV20-1 CSACDRVKTQYF
TRBJ1-1 TRBV6-5 CASSPGEGSNFF
TRBJ1-1 TRBV27 CASQSDRELNTEAFF
TRBJ2-5 TRBV2 CASSDGVRGLETQYF
TRBJ2-1 TRBV6-4 CASGRFGGTYNEQFF
TRBJ1-5 TRBV6-1 CASNPTGVNQPQHF
TRBJ1-1 TRBV30 CAWTTGLRTEAFF
TRBJ2-6 TRBV7-8 CAGRGSGANVLTF
TRBJ2-3 TRBV29-1 CSVVRSRGTDTQYF